This TCR beta chain was recorded in a study of shared clonotypes between healthy human individuals (dated by TCRdb to 2018 to 2021). Study-level background: The cohort included three men and a couple of women between 18 and 49 years of age. Different laboratories and diverse techniques were used to prepare libraries and sequence TCR repertoires, to increase sequencing depth and limit assay-specific biases. Each donor's leukapheresis produced roughly between roughly 0.94 and 9.5 billion PBMCs. To estimate repertoire size and how much clonotype sharing occurs between individuals, the study deeply sequenced the blood TCR repertoires of five healthy adults. General study outcomes and caveats: The small number of donors limited the genetic and exposure-history diversity represented. Only blood was sampled, and tissue TCR repertoires likely differ from those in blood. Pairwise subsampling led to the expectation that sequencing depth would affect the degree of clonotype sharing among donors.

A word on this clone: Its antigen specificity is not known. No base-level quality is on record; no much larger clone is a single base apart.

V is pruned by 4 bases and J by 5 bases, leaving 5 bases of the junction without a gene match. Its CDR3 holds 17 amino acids, cysteine through phenylalanine. Kept here is only the CDR3 DNA, which spans 51 bases and is read in frame from base 1. Based on the germline V gene, the CDR1 and CDR2 sequences are SGHTA and FQGTGA. The donors were healthy, HIV-negative adults who had no recently reported acute infections or vaccinations. All donors were Caucasian adults living in Nashville, Tennessee, USA. In the unsorted samples, approximately 82 million PBMCs were counted, and genomic DNA was extracted using the QIAamp DNA Blood Mini kit. Blood was obtained by leukapheresis, after which PBMCs were separated by Ficoll-Histopaque density gradient centrifugation and cryopreserved in liquid nitrogen vapor phase. Using the deep immunoSEQ assay, multiplex PCR amplified TCR CDR3 regions from genomic DNA. For each cell subset, the extracted genomic DNA was distributed evenly across all wells of several immunoSEQ 96-well plates, and each plate served as one replicate. For unsorted PBMC, each replicate PCR was loaded with 250 to 300 ng genomic DNA, equivalent to tens of thousands of T cell genomes. Unsorted PBMC genomic DNA was sequenced across ten immunoSEQ deep assay plates. Purified libraries were quantified with a Qubit 3.0 fluorometer, sized on a Bioanalyzer 2100, and re-quantified with the KAPA Library Quantification kit. A separate single-read 150-cycle Illumina NextSeq 550 flow cell was used to sequence each immunoSEQ 96-well plate. Under the source paper's analysis protocol: Because the immunoSEQ output included only junctional sequences and no quality scores, the filtering could not be the same as the filtering used for full-length reads. Sequences were annotated with PyIR, a Python wrapper for IgBLAST v1.9, and V/J genes and CDR3 were assigned using IMGT germline references. Reads with weak V/J assignments (E-value above 1e-6), missing CDR3, stop codons, out-of-frame junctions, or ambiguous translated residues were removed. V3J clonotypes were defined by identical inferred V gene, J gene, and CDR3 amino acid sequence. Percentage overlap between repertoires was calculated by dividing the number of shared unique clonotypes by the size of the smaller repertoire. Repertoire richness was assessed with RTK rarefaction, the Chao1 estimator, and Recon v2.1 estimates of unobserved clonotypes. TCRdb limited this immuneACCESS table to in-frame rearrangements with V and J called. A share of clones is missing; checked studies link under half to unresolved V genes, and the rest is unexplained. V, J and clone size reflect that table, while D and trimming were determined from the DNA. The sample records 520,000 or so clones, 79% of which are singletons. Jointly, the top ten make up 13% of the sample.

The V gene is TRBV7-3 and the J gene is TRBJ2-2; 15 bases in the junction line up with TRBD2. What was sequenced was PBMCs. This receptor was taken from a woman in her thirties or forties in good health. Some clones in this sample may be carry-over from other donors' samples. The DNA sequence is as follows: TGTGCCAGCAGCTCCCCGGGACTAGCGGGAGGAACCGGGGAGCTGTTTTTT. It translates to CASSSPGLAGGTGELFF.